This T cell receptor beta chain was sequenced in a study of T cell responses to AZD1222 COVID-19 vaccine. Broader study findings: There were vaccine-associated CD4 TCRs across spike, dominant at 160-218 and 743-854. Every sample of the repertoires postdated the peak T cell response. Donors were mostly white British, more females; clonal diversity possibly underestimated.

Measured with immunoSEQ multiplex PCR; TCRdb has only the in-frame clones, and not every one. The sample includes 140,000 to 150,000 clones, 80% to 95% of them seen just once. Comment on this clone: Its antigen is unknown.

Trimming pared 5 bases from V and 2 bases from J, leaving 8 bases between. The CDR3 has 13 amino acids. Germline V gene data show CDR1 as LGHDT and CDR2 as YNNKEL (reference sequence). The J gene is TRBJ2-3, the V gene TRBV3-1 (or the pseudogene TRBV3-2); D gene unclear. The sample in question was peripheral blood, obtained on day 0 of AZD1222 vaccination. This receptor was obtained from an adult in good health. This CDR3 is CASSFAATDTQYF. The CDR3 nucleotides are TGTGCCAGCAGCTTCGCCGCCACAGATACGCAGTATTTT.